This TCR beta chain is from a study of human T cells and chemical hapten exposure listed by TCRdb under 2021. For the wider study: Libraries were combined into a pool for sequencing, and differences in TCR yield between samples came mainly from small differences in library volumes within the pool. The study tracked peripheral blood TCR repertoire changes in vivo during primary and secondary sensitization to the hapten diphenylcyclopropenone (DPC) in alopecia patients. Both TCR alpha and TCR beta chains were sequenced from each blood RNA sample.

This clonotype was observed many times. Its antigen is currently not known. Base qualities were left out, and no much larger clone turns up one base away. Library prep was done by RACE. The listed sequencing device is NextSeq 500. Library preparation attached unique molecular identifiers to individual cDNA molecules for quantitative, reproducible TCR counting. From the authors' description of their analysis: The median number of TCRs per sample was 95,638, ranging from 23,224 to 690,600. V, J and CDR3 annotation of the TCR reads was performed with the Decombinator software suite. To make PS versus PT1 abundance plots, every sample was subsampled to the same number of TCRs (28,000). Expanded TCRs were defined as absent before sensitization and observed at least eight times at the 2-week time point. The raw public data were reprocessed by TCRdb itself: fastp quality trimming at Q25, MiXCR clonotype calling, in-frame beta chains only. When rows share a CDR3 protein, they turn into one entry using the most common DNA and genes. Here the V and J calls rest on TCRdb's processing, not on the authors' analysis. This sample holds about 45,000 distinct CDR3 sequences; 3.5% to 4% were observed only once. The top ten clonotypes cover around 5.7% of the sample.

In the germline V gene (reference sequence), CDR1 corresponds to LNHDA and CDR2 to SQIVND. V is cut by 7 bases and J by 5 bases, and the space between the germline ends is 11 bases. CDR3 length: 13 amino acids, cysteine to phenylalanine. Only the CDR3 region is kept as DNA, spanning 39 bases read in frame from base 1. The paper as a whole reports these results and caveats: Repeated subsampling changed both the strength of the expansion versus patch-test correlation and the threshold at which the correlation became significant. DPC sensitization did not change how many TCRs were above 1 in 1000 frequency, and no evidence was found of alterations in global repertoire structure.

This specimen's time point label, interpreted: healthy volunteer bleed at 6 weeks. Total RNA was extracted from unfractionated whole blood that had been collected in Tempus Blood RNA tubes. Roughly five healthy volunteers acted as controls for TCR sequencing and had blood drawn at day 0, 2 weeks and 6 weeks. Recombination joined TRBV19 with TRBJ2-2; a weak D assignment points to TRBD1 (6 bases agree). This clonotype originated in a human donor in good health. Some clones in this sample may be carry-over from other donors' samples. Sample: whole blood. The nucleotides read TGTGCCAGTAAGGGGGATTGGACCGGGGAGCTGTTTTTT. This is translated as CASKGDWTGELFF.